This T cell receptor (beta chain) stems from a study of blood T cell repertoires in COVID-19. The overall study: The United States, Italy and Spain supplied acute and convalescent COVID-19 samples. Sources were T cells, B-cell-depleted T cells, or PBMCs; the material itself was cDNA or gDNA.

Per the original methods: Amplifying reference gene primers gave estimates of nucleated cell counts. TCRdb keeps only in-frame clones here, not all; method: immunoSEQ multiplex PCR. From that table come the V and J calls and clone size; the DNA was used to work out D and trimming. There are approximately 27,000 clones in the sample; 80% to 90% occur only once, and over 9.5% lies in the top ten. This clone is a singleton in its sample. Trimming cost V 4 bases and J 3 bases, with 6 bases left between them. Germline assignment: CDR1 SQVTM and CDR2 ANQGSEA. The CDR3 contains 12 residues. Sequenced input: peripheral blood. The chain links TRBV29-1 to TRBJ2-2, with unresolved D. This sequence was found in a man aged 55 to 70 with acute or convalescent COVID-19. The CDR3 loop reads CSVGLYTGELFF. The CDR3 nucleotides are TGCAGCGTTGGACTCTACACCGGGGAGCTGTTTTTT.